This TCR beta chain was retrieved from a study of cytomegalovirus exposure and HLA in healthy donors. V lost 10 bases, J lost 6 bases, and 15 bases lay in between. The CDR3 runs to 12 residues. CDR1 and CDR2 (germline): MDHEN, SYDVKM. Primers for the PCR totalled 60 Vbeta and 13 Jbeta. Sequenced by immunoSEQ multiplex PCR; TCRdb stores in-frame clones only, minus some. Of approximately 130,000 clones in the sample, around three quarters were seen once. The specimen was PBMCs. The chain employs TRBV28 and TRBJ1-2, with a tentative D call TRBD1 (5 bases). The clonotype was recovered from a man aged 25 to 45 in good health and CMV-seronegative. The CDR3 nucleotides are TGTGCCATTCCTCGGGGGAGGGATGGCTACACCTTC. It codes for CAIPRGRDGYTF.